The T cell receptor (beta chain) under discussion was sequenced for a study of shared clonotypes between healthy human individuals (dated by TCRdb to the early 2020s). Study-level background: Three men and two women, aged 18 to 49 years, made up the cohort. Per donor, three plates each were used for CD4 naive and CD4 memory, two for CD8 naive, and one for CD8 memory. To estimate repertoire size and how much clonotypes are shared between individuals, the study performed deep sequencing of blood TCR repertoires from about five healthy adults. To increase sequencing depth and limit assay-specific biases, TCR repertoire library preparation and sequencing were carried out by different laboratories using diverse techniques. Each donor's leukapheresis produced roughly between about 0.9 and 9.5 billion PBMCs.

A remark on this clone: Its antigen specificity is not known. No much larger clone exists at a distance of one base, and base qualities are not known.

Study-level results and caveats: Higher generation probabilities were observed for clonotypes shared by all four sorted-subset donors than for non-shared clonotypes. Pairwise subsampling indicated that sequencing depth was expected to affect the degree of clonotype sharing among donors. Only blood was sampled, and tissue TCR repertoires likely differ from those in blood. Naive subsets generally had larger estimated clonotype richness than memory subsets. The small number of donors limited the genetic and exposure-history diversity represented. Across four donors, roughly 5.1% of naive CD4, 3.5% of naive CD8, 2.3% of memory CD4, and 0.4% to 0.45% of memory CD8 clonotypes were shared. Even with the large sequencing depth, rarefaction of the sorted-subset datasets indicated that sequencing was incomplete.

The donors were healthy, HIV-negative adults who had no recently reported acute infections or vaccinations. Only Caucasian adults living in Nashville, Tennessee, USA were represented among the donors. The CD8 memory samples were a combination of magnetically selected CD45RO+ cells and CCR7-negative CD45RA+ effector memory (TemRA) cells. Blood was obtained by leukapheresis, after which PBMCs were separated by Ficoll-Histopaque density gradient centrifugation and cryopreserved in liquid nitrogen vapor phase. Analytical flow cytometry was used to check the purity and quantity of each magnetically sorted T cell population. From each sorted fraction, genomic DNA was isolated and quantified by UV absorbance on a Nanodrop 2000c. TCR CDR3 regions were amplified from genomic DNA by multiplex PCR using the deep immunoSEQ assay. Extracted genomic DNA from each cell subset was spread evenly across all wells of several immunoSEQ 96-well plates, with each plate serving as a replicate. For sorted subsets, roughly 190 ng of genomic DNA, equivalent to 30,000 or so T cell genomes, went into each replicate PCR. Purified libraries were measured with a Qubit 3.0 fluorometer, size-checked on a Bioanalyzer 2100, and measured again with the KAPA Library Quantification kit. Every immunoSEQ 96-well plate was sequenced on a separate single-read 150-cycle Illumina NextSeq 550 flow cell. The published analysis was carried out like this. Because the immunoSEQ output held only junctional sequences and lacked quality scores, the filtering could not match the filtering applied to full-length reads. Sequences were annotated with PyIR, a Python wrapper for IgBLAST v1.9, using IMGT germline references to assign V/J genes and CDR3. Reads were filtered out if the reads had weak V/J assignments (E-value above 1e-6), no CDR3, stop codons, out-of-frame junctions, or ambiguous translated residues. V3J clonotypes were defined as sequences sharing the same inferred V gene, J gene, and CDR3 amino acid sequence. Percentage overlap between repertoires was calculated by dividing the number of shared unique clonotypes by the size of the smaller repertoire. RTK rarefaction, the Chao1 estimator, and Recon v2.1 estimates of unobserved clonotypes were used to assess repertoire richness. Generation probabilities for all TCRbeta clonotypes obtained by the gDNA method from four donors were computed using OLGA. TCRdb retrieved this table from immuneACCESS and kept in-frame rearrangements only. Not all clones are present; in checked studies, unresolved V genes account for under half, and no reason is known for the remainder. V, J and clone size are those of that table, while D and trimming were read from the DNA. The sample table shows 110,000 or so clones, and 55% to 80% are seen once. 20% to 25% of the sample belongs to the ten largest clones.

The cysteine opens and the phenylalanine closes a CDR3 of 16 amino acids. Of the read, only the CDR3 DNA is kept; its 48 bases are in frame from base 1. CDR1 and CDR2, looked up from the germline V gene, are MGHDK and SYGVNS. V lost 4 bases and J lost 1 base, and the count of bases not matched to a germline gene is 9. The sequenced material came from memory CD8+ T cells sorted from blood. Interpreted using the paper, the cell subset or site label stands for: CD45RO+ cells pooled with CCR7-negative TemRA cells. Rearrangement joined TRBV25-1 to TRBJ2-5; TRBD2 matches 7 bases in the middle. This TCR came from a woman in her thirties in good health. The CDR3 in this case is CASSGGRSGTQETQYF. In nucleotide form, the sequence is TGTGCCAGCAGTGGGGGGAGGAGCGGGACCCAAGAGACCCAGTACTTC.